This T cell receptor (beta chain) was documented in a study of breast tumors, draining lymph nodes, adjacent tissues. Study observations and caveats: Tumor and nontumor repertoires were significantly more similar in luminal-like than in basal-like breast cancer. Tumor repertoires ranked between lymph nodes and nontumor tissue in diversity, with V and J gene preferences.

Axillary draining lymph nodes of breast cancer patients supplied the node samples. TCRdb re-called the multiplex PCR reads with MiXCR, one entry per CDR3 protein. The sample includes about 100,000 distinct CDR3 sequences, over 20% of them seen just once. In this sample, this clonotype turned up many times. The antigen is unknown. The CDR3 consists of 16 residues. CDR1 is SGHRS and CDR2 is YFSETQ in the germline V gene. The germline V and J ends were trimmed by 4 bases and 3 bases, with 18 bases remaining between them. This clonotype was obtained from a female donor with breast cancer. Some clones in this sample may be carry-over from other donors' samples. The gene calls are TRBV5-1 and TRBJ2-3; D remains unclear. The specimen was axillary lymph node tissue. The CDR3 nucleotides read TGCGCCAGCAGCATCCGGGCCTTCTCCGGGACAGATACGCAGTATTTT. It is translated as CASSIRAFSGTDTQYF.